This entry features one T cell receptor beta chain sequence. What this receptor recognizes is not known. No per-base quality is available; no much larger clone lies one base away. This specimen comes from a study of blood T cell repertoires in COVID-19 (dated by TCRdb to the early 2020s). About the study as a whole: The collaborator samples originated in the United States, Italy and Spain and spanned the acute and convalescent phases of COVID-19. The repertoires were released in a freely available public database intended as a resource for research on the immune response to SARS-CoV-2. The samples were drawn from the first 160 participants of the ongoing ImmuneRACE study and from more than 1,000 subjects provided by 6 global collaborators. The material from the prospective study consisted of cDNA or gDNA derived from T cells, B-cell-depleted T cells, or PBMCs. Where HLA class I and class II types were available, the types were taken from metadata supplied by the sample provider, not from assay-based typing. Deeply sampled blood TCRbeta repertoires from subjects exposed to, actively infected with, or recovered from COVID-19 were included in the dataset. Sample metadata almost always included a de-identified subject ID, COVID-19 status, age in years and sex. On the study overall, not on this receptor specifically: How much clinical and demographic metadata was included differed by source and by participant, and the metadata was provided uncurated.

At one collaborating source in Seattle, patients were enrolled during active infection and were followed longitudinally through the course of disease. Collaborating institutions collected whole blood in K2EDTA tubes following their own protocols. For TCRbeta analysis, collaborators shipped samples as frozen whole blood, isolated PBMCs, or DNA extracted from either of those sample types. TCRbeta CDR3 regions were amplified from genomic DNA by means of the immunoSEQ Assay, a bias-controlled multiplex PCR. The published analysis was carried out like this. Within the assay, amplification of reference gene primers was used to estimate how many nucleated cells each sample contained. Sequence reads were collapsed and filtered to measure the absolute abundance of every unique TCRbeta CDR3 rearrangement. Productive Simpson clonality was computed per sample as the square root of Simpson's diversity index over productive rearrangements. TCRdb carries this immuneACCESS record with in-frame sequences only. Its versions omit some clonotypes, under half of them owing to an unresolved V gene in the studies checked, with the rest unexplained. V and J calls and clone size are as listed in that table; D and trimming were resolved from the DNA. In all, the sample holds about half a million clones, and roughly nine tenths of those were seen once. Around 0.9% of the sample rests with the top ten.

V and J are truncated by 0 bases and 1 base respectively, leaving an intervening sequence of 11 bases. Looking up the germline V gene yields CDR1 SGHDT and CDR2 YYEEEE. The CDR3 goes from the cysteine to the phenylalanine over 16 residues. Only CDR3 DNA remains: 48 bases, in frame from the first base. This chain joins TRBV5-6 to TRBJ1-5; the D gene lacks a confident call. Input material: peripheral blood. The receptor was isolated from a man between 18 and 29 years old with COVID-19, enrolled during active disease. The bases are TGTGCCAGCAGCTTGGCGGCGGGAGGAAGCAATCAGCCCCAGCATTTT. Translated, it reads CASSLAAGGSNQPQHF.